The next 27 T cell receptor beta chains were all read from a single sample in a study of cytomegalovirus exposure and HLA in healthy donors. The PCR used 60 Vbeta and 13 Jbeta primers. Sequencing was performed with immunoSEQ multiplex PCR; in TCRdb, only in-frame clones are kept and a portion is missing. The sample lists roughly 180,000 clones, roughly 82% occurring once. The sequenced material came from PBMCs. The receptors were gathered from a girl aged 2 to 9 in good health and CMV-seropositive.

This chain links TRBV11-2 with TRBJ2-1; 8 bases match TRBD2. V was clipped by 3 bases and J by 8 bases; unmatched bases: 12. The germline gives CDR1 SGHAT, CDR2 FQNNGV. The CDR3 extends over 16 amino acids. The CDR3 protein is CASSLGLDNTFDEQFF. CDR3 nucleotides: TGTGCCAGCAGCTTGGGACTAGATAATACGTTTGATGAGCAGTTCTTC.

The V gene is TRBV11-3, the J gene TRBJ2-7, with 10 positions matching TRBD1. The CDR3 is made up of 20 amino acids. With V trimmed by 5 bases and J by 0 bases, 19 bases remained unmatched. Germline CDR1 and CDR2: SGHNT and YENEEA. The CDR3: CASSPYHTSRDRGGSYEQYF. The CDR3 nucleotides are TGTGCCAGCAGCCCATACCACACGTCCCGGGACAGGGGCGGCTCCTACGAGCAGTACTTC.

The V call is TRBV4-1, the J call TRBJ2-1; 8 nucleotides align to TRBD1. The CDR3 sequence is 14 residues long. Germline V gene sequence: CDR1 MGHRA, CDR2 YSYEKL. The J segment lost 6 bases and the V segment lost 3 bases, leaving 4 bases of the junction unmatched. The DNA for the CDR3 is TGCGCCAGCAGCCAGGGACAGGCTGTCAATGAGCAGTTCTTC. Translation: CASSQGQAVNEQFF.

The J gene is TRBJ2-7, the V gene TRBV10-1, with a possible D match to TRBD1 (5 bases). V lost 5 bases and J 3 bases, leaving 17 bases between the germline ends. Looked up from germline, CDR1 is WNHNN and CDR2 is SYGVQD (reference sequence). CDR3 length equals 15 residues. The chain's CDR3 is CASSLLRVVFYEQYF. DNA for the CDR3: TGCGCCAGCAGTCTTCTCAGGGTTGTATTCTACGAGCAGTACTTC.

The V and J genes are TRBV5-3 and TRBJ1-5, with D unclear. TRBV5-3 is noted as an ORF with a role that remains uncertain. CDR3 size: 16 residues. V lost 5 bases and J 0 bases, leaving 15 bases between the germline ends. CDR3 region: CARRERGSFSNQPQHF. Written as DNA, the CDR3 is TGTGCCAGAAGGGAACGCGGGTCTTTTAGCAATCAGCCCCAGCATTTT.

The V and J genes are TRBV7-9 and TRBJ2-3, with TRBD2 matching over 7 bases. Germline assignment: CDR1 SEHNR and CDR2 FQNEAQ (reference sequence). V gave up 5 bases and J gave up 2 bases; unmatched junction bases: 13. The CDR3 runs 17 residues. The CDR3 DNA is TGTGCCAGCAGCCCGCGGTTGGGGGGGTTGTTCACAGATACGCAGTATTTT. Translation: CASSPRLGGLFTDTQYF.

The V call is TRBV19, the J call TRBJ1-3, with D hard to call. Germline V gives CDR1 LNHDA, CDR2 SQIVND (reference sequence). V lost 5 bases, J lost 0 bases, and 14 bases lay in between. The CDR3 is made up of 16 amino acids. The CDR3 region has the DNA TGTGCCAGTAGTTATACGACGGAGACCTCTGGAAACACCATATATTTT. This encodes CASSYTTETSGNTIYF.

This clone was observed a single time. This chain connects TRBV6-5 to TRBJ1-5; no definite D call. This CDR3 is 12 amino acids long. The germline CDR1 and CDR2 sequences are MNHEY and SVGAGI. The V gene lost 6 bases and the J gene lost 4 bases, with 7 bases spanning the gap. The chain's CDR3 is CASRRGNQPQHF. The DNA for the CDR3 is TGTGCCAGCAGGCGGGGAAATCAGCCCCAGCATTTT.

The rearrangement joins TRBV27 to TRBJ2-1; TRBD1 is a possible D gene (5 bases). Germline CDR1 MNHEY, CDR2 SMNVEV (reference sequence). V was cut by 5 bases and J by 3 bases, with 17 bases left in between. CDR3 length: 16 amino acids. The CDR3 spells CASSPQVWTHYNEQFF. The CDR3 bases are TGTGCCAGCAGTCCTCAAGTCTGGACACACTACAATGAGCAGTTCTTC.

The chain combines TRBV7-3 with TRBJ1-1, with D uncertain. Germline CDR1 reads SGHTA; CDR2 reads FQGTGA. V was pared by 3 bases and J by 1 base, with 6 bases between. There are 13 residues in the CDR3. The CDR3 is CASSLAQNTEAFF. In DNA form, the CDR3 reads TGTGCCAGCAGCTTGGCACAGAACACTGAAGCTTTCTTT. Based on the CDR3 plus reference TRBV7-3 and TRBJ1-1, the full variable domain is GAGVSQTPSNKVTEKGKYVELRCDPISGHTALYWYRQSLGQGPEFLIYFQGTGAADDSGLPNDRFFAVRPEGSVSTLKIQRTERGDSAVYLCASSLAQNTEAFFGQGTRLTVV.

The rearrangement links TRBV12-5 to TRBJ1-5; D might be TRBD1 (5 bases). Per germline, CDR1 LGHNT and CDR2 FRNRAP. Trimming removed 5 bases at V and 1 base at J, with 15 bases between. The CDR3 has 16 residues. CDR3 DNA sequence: TGTGCTAGTGGTCCCCACAGGTTCAGCAGCAATCAGCCCCAGCATTTT. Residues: CASGPHRFSSNQPQHF.

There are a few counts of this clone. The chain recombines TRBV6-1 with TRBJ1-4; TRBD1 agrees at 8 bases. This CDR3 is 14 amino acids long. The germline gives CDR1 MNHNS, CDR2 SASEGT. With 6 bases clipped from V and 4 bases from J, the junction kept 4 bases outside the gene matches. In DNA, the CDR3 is TGTGCCAGCAGGGGGACAGGAGATAATGAAAAACTGTTTTTT. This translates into CASRGTGDNEKLFF.

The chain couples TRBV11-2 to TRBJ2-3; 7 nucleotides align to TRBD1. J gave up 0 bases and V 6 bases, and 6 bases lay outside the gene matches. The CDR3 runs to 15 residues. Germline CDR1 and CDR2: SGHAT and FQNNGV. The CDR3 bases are TGTGCCAGCAGTCGACAGGGCCTAAGCACAGATACGCAGTATTTT. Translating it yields CASSRQGLSTDTQYF.

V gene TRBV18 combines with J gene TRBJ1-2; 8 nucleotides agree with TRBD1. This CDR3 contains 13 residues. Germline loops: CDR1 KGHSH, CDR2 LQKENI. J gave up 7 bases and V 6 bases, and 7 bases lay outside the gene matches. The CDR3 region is CASSPTGDGGYTF. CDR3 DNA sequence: TGTGCCAGCTCTCCGACAGGGGATGGTGGCTACACCTTC.

CDR3 region: CAISDPTGDTEAFF. The CDR3 nucleotides read TGTGCCATCAGTGATCCCACAGGGGACACTGAAGCTTTCTTT. The J gene is TRBJ1-1, the V gene TRBV10-3; TRBD1 matches 7 bases. J gave up 3 bases and V 3 bases, and 4 bases lay outside the gene matches. This CDR3 comprises 14 residues. Germline V gene data show CDR1 as ENHRY and CDR2 as SYGVKD.

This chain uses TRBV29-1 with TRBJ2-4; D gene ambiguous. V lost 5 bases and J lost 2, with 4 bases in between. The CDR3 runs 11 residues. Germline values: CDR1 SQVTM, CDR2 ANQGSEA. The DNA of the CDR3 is TGCAGCGTTAACACCAAAAACATTCAGTACTTC. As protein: CSVNTKNIQYF.

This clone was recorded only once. The CDR3 reads CASHSLGEGEQYF. In DNA, the CDR3 is TGTGCCAGCCACTCCCTCGGGGAGGGGGAGCAGTACTTC. The chain employs TRBV11-1 and TRBJ2-7; 7 bases match TRBD2. CDR3 length equals 13 residues. The germline V gene encodes CDR1 SGHAT and CDR2 FQDESV (reference sequence). With V trimmed by 8 bases and J by 7 bases, 11 bases remained unmatched.

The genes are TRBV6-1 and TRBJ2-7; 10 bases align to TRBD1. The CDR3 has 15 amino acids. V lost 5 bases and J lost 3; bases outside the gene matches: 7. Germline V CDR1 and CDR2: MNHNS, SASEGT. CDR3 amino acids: CASSLEDRGIYEQYF. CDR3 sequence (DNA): TGTGCCAGCAGTCTGGAGGACAGGGGGATCTACGAGCAGTACTTC.

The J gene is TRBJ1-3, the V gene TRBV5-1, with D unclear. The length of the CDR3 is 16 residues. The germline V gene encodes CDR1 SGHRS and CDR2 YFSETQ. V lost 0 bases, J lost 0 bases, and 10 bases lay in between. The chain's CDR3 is CASSLDVANSGNTIYF. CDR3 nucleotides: TGCGCCAGCAGCTTGGACGTGGCAAACTCTGGAAACACCATATATTTT.

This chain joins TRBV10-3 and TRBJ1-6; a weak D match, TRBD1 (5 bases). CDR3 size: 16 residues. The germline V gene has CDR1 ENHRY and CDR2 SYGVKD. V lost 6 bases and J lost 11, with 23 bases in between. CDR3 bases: TGTGCCATCAGGCGGGGCACCCCTCTCGAAATTCCACCCCTCCACTTT. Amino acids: CAIRRGTPLEIPPLHF.

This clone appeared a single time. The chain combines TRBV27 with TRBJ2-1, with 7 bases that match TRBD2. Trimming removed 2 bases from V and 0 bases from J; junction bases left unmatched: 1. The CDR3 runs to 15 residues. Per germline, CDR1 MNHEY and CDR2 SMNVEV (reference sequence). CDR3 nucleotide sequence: TGTGCCAGCAGTTTAAGGGAGGGCTCCTACAATGAGCAGTTCTTC. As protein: CASSLREGSYNEQFF.

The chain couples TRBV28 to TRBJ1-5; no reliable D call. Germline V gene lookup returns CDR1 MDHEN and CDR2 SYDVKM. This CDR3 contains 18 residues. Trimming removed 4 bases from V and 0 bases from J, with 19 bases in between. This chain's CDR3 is CASSSYIPPTDSNQPQHF. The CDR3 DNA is TGTGCCAGCAGTTCTTACATCCCCCCCACAGATAGCAATCAGCCCCAGCATTTT.

The CDR3 loop is CASSLEGTSGETQYF. The CDR3, as DNA: TGTGCCAGCTCCCTTGAGGGGACTAGCGGCGAGACCCAGTACTTC. The J gene is TRBJ2-5, the V gene TRBV11-2; 11 bases fit TRBD2. Looked up from germline, CDR1 is SGHAT and CDR2 is FQNNGV. V shed 8 bases, J shed 5 bases, and the junction held 10 bases outside the gene matches. The CDR3 sequence is 15 residues long.

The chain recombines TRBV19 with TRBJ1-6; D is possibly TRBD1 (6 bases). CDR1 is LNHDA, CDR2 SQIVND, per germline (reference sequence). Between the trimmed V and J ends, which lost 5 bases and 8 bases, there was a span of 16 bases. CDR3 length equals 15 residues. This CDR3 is CASSSWAGVDSPLHF. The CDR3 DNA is TGTGCCAGTAGTTCGTGGGCAGGGGTAGATTCACCCCTCCACTTT. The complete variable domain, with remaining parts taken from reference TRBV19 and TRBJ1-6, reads DGGITQSPKYLFRKEGQNVTLSCEQNLNHDAMYWYRQDPGQGLRLIYYSQIVNDFQKGDIAEGYSVSREKKESFPLTVTSAQKNPTAFYLCASSSWAGVDSPLHFGNGTRLTVT.

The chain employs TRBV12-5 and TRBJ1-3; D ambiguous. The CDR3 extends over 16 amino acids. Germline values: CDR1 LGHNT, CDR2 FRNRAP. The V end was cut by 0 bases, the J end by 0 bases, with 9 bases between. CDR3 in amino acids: CASGLVVGSSGNTIYF. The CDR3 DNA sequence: TGTGCTAGTGGTTTGGTAGTGGGCTCCTCTGGAAACACCATATATTTT.

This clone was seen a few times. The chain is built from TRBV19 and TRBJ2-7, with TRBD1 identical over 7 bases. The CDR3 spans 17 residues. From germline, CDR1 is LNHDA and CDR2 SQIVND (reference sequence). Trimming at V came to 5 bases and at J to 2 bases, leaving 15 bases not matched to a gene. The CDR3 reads CASSGRDDRASTYEQYF. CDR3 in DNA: TGTGCCAGTAGTGGGCGCGATGACAGGGCGAGCACCTACGAGCAGTACTTC.

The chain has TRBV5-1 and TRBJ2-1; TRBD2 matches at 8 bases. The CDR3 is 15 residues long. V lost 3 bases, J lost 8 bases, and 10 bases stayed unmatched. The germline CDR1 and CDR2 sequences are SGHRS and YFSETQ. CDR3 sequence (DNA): TGCGCCAGCAGCTCGAGGGGGGCCGGGGGGGATGAGCAGTTCTTC. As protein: CASSSRGAGGDEQFF.